This T cell receptor beta chain derives from a study of blood T cells in healthy people across ages. A second roughly 6 to 11 cycle PCR used barcoded and J-beta primers. TCRdb re-called the 5' RACE reads through MiXCR, storing one row per CDR3 protein. The table lists hundreds of thousands of distinct CDR3 sequences, about 61% of them singletons, with under 30% in the top ten. The germline V gene has CDR1 DFQATT and CDR2 SNEGSKA (reference sequence). The CDR3 is made up of 19 amino acids. This clonotype was found a few times. The target antigen is unknown. Study-level results: Per million T cells, TCR beta diversity dropped about linearly as age rose. Observed TCR beta diversity showed a strong correlation with the percentage of naive T cells as measured by flow cytometry.

The genes are TRBV20-1 and TRBJ2-7; 10 bases fit TRBD2. The clonotype comes from a man aged 40-50 years in good health. The sequenced sample consisted of blood. CDR3 in DNA: TGCACTAACCCCGGTCGGGCTTGTCGTCTAGCGGGGGCCTCCTACGAGCAGTACTTC. This sequence encodes CTNPGRACRLAGASYEQYF.